This T cell receptor (beta chain) appears in the sequencing data of a study of blood T cell repertoires in COVID-19. Study-wide background: The samples span acute and convalescent COVID-19 from the United States, Italy and Spain. The analysed material was cDNA or gDNA that came from T cells, B-cell-depleted T cells, or PBMCs.

The V and J ends lost 3 bases and 4 bases respectively, with 22 bases between them. The CDR3 loop spans 17 amino acids. CDR1 is SGHRS, CDR2 YFSETQ, per germline. Study processing details: Estimation of nucleated cell counts was performed using reference gene primer amplification. Clones were read by immunoSEQ multiplex PCR, and TCRdb kept only the in-frame ones, dropping some. The V and J calls and clone size come from that table; D and trimming were worked out from the DNA. The sample lists 150,000 to 200,000 clones; under 80% were seen once. This rearrangement joins TRBV5-1 to TRBJ2-5; D perhaps matches TRBD2 (7 bases). The specimen was peripheral blood. This receptor was identified in a man aged 65 to 79 with acute or convalescent COVID-19. This chain's CDR3 is CASSSLGAGDKGETQYF. As DNA, the CDR3 is TGCGCCAGCAGCTCCTTAGGGGCGGGGGACAAGGGAGAGACCCAGTACTTC.